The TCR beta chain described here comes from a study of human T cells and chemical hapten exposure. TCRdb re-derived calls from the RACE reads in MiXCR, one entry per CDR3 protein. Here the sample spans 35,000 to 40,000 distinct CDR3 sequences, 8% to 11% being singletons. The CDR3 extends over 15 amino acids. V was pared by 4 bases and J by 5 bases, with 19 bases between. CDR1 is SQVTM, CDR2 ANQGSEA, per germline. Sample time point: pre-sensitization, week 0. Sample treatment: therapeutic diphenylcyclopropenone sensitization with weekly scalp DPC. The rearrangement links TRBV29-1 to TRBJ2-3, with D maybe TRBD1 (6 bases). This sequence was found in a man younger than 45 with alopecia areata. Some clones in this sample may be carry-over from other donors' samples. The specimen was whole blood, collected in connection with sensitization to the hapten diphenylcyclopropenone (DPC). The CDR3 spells CSVVGTRRGKDTQYF. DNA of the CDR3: TGCAGCGTTGTGGGGACACGACGTGGAAAAGATACGCAGTATTTT.